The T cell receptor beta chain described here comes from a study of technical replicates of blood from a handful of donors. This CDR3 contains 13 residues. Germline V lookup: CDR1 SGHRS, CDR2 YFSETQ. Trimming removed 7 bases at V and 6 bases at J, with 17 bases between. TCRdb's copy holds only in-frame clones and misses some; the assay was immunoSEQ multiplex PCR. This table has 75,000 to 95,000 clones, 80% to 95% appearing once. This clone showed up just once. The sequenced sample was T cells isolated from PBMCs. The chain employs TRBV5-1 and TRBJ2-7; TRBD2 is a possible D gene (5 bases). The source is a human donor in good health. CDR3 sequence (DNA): TGCGCCAGCCACCCGGGATCCTCCGGCGAGCAGTACTTC. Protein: CASHPGSSGEQYF.